This T cell receptor (beta chain) derives from a study of beta chain features in type 1 diabetes. The germline gives CDR1 MRHNA, CDR2 SNTAGT. The germline V and J ends were trimmed by 6 bases and 6 bases, with 9 bases remaining between them. This CDR3 spans 12 amino acids. Study-level points and caveats: Relative to healthy donors, patients appeared to have naive, central memory and Treg TCRB repertoires that were more similar. Type 1 diabetes patients had TCRB CDR3s that were shorter (moderately but significantly so) in all four CD4+ subsets.

Sequenced material consisted of expressed TCRB transcripts (all of the isolated RNA was reverse transcribed). The repertoire was sequenced with immunoSEQ multiplex PCR; TCRdb's copy has only in-frame clones and lacks some. Counted here are a few hundred thousand clones, 24% occurring once; the ten biggest clones make up approximately 0.011%. Cells sorted by CD45RO/CCR7/CD25/CD127/CD95/CD27 comprised CD4+ naive, central memory, regulatory and stem cell-like memory cells. This clone was seen just once. Its specificity is unknown. The chain couples TRBV6-4 to TRBJ2-1; D gene ambiguous. The clonotype comes from a young woman with type 1 diabetes. The sequencing sample was made of naive CD4+ T cells from blood. CDR3 DNA sequence: TGTGCCAGCAGCCCCTCCCGCAATGAGCAGTTCTTC. Protein: CASSPSRNEQFF.